This T cell receptor beta chain was profiled in a study of OX40 agonist ivuxolimab in advanced cancers. Regarding the complete study: Ivuxolimab was a fully human IgG2 agonistic monoclonal antibody targeting the costimulatory receptor OX40 (CD134). The purpose of peripheral TCRbeta sequencing was to test whether ivuxolimab changed TCR sequence diversity and led to clonal T-cell expansion. The dose-escalation cohort was about 83% male with a mean age of about 65 years, ranging from roughly 23 to 90. Intravenous ivuxolimab was administered to patients every 2 weeks at six dose levels: 0.01, 0.1, 0.3, 1.5, 3 and 10 mg/kg. The paper reports the monotherapy dose-escalation portion (N of about 47 patients) of the phase I ivuxolimab trial. Among the roughly 50 dose-escalation patients, about 20 had hepatocellular carcinoma, around 15 melanoma, 9 renal cell carcinoma and 9 head and neck cancer. Partial responses occurred in three dose-escalation patients: two with cutaneous melanoma and one with hepatocellular carcinoma. Patients were allowed to have had prior anti-PD-1, anti-PD-L1 or anti-CTLA-4 therapy, and approximately 37% of the dose-escalation patients had been treated with checkpoint inhibitors. Findings and caveats that apply to the study as a whole: The antigen specificity of the peripheral T cells that underwent clonal expansion was not determined. Low levels of normalized T-cell clonal expansion were also shown by some nonresponding patients. At doses from 0.1 to 3.0 mg/kg, clonal expansion was seen in both CD4+ and CD8+ blood T cells between baseline and week 6. After ivuxolimab, more expanded clones were found on average in CD8+ T cells than in CD4+ T cells. Partial responders in the 0.1-3.0 mg/kg groups had among the lowest normalized peripheral clonal expansion, especially among CD8+ T cells.

Concerning this clone: Its antigen has not been determined. Nothing much larger sits one base from this clone, and base qualities are not available.

The trial excluded patients who had a history of autoimmune disease or were on systemic immunosuppression. Peripheral blood for TCR sequencing was collected from all dose cohorts at baseline, on cycle 4 day 1, and on cycle 7 day 1. Samples came from an open-label, multicenter, first-in-human phase I dose-escalation trial of ivuxolimab. Adults with locally advanced or metastatic melanoma, renal cell, hepatocellular, or head and neck squamous cell carcinoma were enrolled in the trial. Before TCR sequencing, CD4+ and CD8+ T cells were separately sorted from peripheral blood. For sequencing of the TCRbeta CDR3 region, genomic DNA was extracted from the sorted cells. TCRbeta CDR3 regions were sequenced using the immunoSEQ Assay. TCRdb re-hosts the immuneACCESS table, in-frame sequences only. Its copies lack some clones; in the studies checked, an unresolved V gene accounts for under half of them, and the cause for the rest is not known. The sample table holds 40,000 to 50,000 clones, of which 80% to 90% were seen once. The top ten clonotypes cover roughly 33% of the sample.

The starting material was CD4+ or CD8+ T cells sorted from blood, obtained in a trial of the OX40 agonist ivuxolimab. This TCR came from an adult with an advanced solid tumor such as melanoma, head and neck, liver or kidney cancer.

CDR3 sequence: CASSLATQGAEQYF. The DNA sequence is TGCGCCAGCAGCTTGGCCACCCAGGGGGCCGAGCAGTACTTC. The rearrangement combines TRBV5-1 with TRBJ2-7; TRBD1 matches 8 bases in the middle. CDR1 and CDR2 are drawn from the germline V gene: SGHRS, YFSETQ. Clipping removes 0 bases from V and 6 bases from J, with 5 as the unmatched junction base count. The CDR3 covers 14 residues, taking in both the cysteine and the phenylalanine. CDR3 DNA is the only sequence kept; it has 42 bases, read in frame from the first base.